What follows are 23 T cell receptor beta chains derived from one specimen sequenced in a study of shared clonotypes between healthy human individuals. Method: immunoSEQ multiplex PCR; TCRdb's copy keeps in-frame clones and lacks some. The sample contains around 1.6 million clones, under 99% of which appear only once. The source material was naive CD4+ T cells sorted from blood. Subset meaning: CD45RA+ positively selected. Source of these receptors: a man in his thirties or forties in good health.

The V and J genes are TRBV5-5 and TRBJ1-3; D uncertain. The CDR3 is made up of 15 amino acids. Germline loops: CDR1 SGHKS, CDR2 YYEKEE (reference sequence). The V and J ends lost 0 bases and 2 bases respectively, with 9 bases between them. The CDR3 sequence is CASSLASGTGNTIYF. The CDR3, as DNA: TGTGCCAGCAGCTTGGCCTCGGGGACTGGAAACACCATATATTTT.

This clone was recorded only once. The J gene is TRBJ2-5, the V gene TRBV25-1, with D possibly TRBD2 on 6 matching bases. V was clipped by 3 bases and J by 5 bases, with 16 bases between them. From germline, CDR1 is MGHDK and CDR2 SYGVNS. The CDR3 length is 15 residues. DNA for the CDR3: TGTGCCAGCAGTGATATTAGGGGTAGCGGCGAGACCCAGTACTTC. Residues: CASSDIRGSGETQYF.

This sequence joins TRBV28 and TRBJ1-2; D ambiguous. The CDR3 is 11 amino acids. V gave up 8 bases and J gave up 8 bases, with 12 bases separating them. Germline values: CDR1 MDHEN, CDR2 SYDVKM. The CDR3 sequence: CASSRSRGYTF. The DNA for the CDR3 is TGTGCCAGCTCTAGGTCGCGCGGCTACACCTTC.

The rearrangement uses TRBV28 and TRBJ2-7; D is unresolved. Germline V gene data show CDR1 as MDHEN and CDR2 as SYDVKM. V dropped 11 bases and J dropped 4 bases, with 18 bases sitting between them. This CDR3 region has 13 residues. CDR3 nucleotide sequence: TGTGCCTGTCTAAGTGTTAAAGGGTACGAGCAGTACTTC. Its protein product is CACLSVKGYEQYF.

The rearrangement joins TRBV7-9 to TRBJ2-7; 8 bases are a match to TRBD2. CDR3 size: 16 residues. The J segment lost 0 bases and the V segment lost 2 bases, leaving 6 bases of the junction unmatched. Germline CDR1 reads SEHNR; CDR2 reads FQNEAQ (reference sequence). This CDR3 is CASSLHELADSYEQYF. The CDR3 coding sequence is TGTGCCAGCAGCTTACACGAACTAGCGGACTCCTACGAGCAGTACTTC.

This chain joins TRBV6-5 and TRBJ1-1; D is unclear. From germline, CDR1 is MNHEY and CDR2 SVGAGI. The CDR3 contains 13 residues. Trimming removed 7 bases at V and 0 bases at J, with 9 bases between. CDR3 loop: CASNVAVNTEAFF. The CDR3, as DNA: TGTGCCAGCAACGTGGCAGTGAACACTGAAGCTTTCTTT.

The V call is TRBV18, the J call TRBJ1-4; D is unresolved. The germline V gene has CDR1 KGHSH and CDR2 LQKENI. The CDR3 length is 15 residues. The V end was cut by 3 bases, the J end by 3 bases, with 11 bases between. In DNA, the CDR3 is TGTGCCAGCTCACCCGCCGTCAAGGCTAATGAAAAACTGTTTTTT. Encoded protein: CASSPAVKANEKLFF.

This chain links TRBV27 with TRBJ1-5, with a tentative D call TRBD1 (5 bases). Between the trimmed V and J ends, which lost 4 bases and 7 bases, there was a span of 11 bases. CDR3 length: 13 residues. Germline CDR1 is MNHEY and CDR2 is SMNVEV (reference sequence). CDR3 in amino acids: CASSSGVLQPQHF. CDR3 DNA sequence: TGTGCCAGCAGTTCGGGGGTTTTACAGCCCCAGCATTTT.

V gene TRBV28 combines with J gene TRBJ1-2, with D uncertain. CDR3 size: 11 residues. Trimming cost V 8 bases and J 6 bases, with 10 bases left between them. Germline-derived CDR1 and CDR2 are MDHEN and SYDVKM. The CDR3 nucleotides are TGTGCCAGCGGAACGGGAGATGGCTACACCTTC. Its translation: CASGTGDGYTF.

The chain joins TRBV6-4 to TRBJ2-3, with D perhaps matching TRBD2 (5 bases). V lost 4 bases, J lost 6 bases, and 5 bases lay in between. There are 11 residues in the CDR3. Germline CDR1 is MRHNA and CDR2 is SNTAGT. CDR3: CASSAGDTQYF. The CDR3 coding sequence is TGTGCCAGCAGTGCGGGGGATACGCAGTATTTT.

This chain uses TRBV6-5 with TRBJ2-7; 7 bases are a match to TRBD1. CDR3 length: 15 amino acids. Germline trimming cut 7 bases from V and 4 bases from J; bases unmatched to any gene: 13. The germline CDR1 and CDR2 sequences are MNHEY and SVGAGI. CDR3 region: CASKNRGRKQYEQYF. DNA of the CDR3: TGTGCCAGCAAGAACAGGGGTCGGAAACAATACGAGCAGTACTTC.

The V call is TRBV6-5, the J call TRBJ2-1; TRBD2 agrees at 7 bases. CDR3 length: 16 amino acids. V shed 2 bases, J shed 7 bases, and the junction held 11 bases outside the gene matches. Germline CDR1 reads MNHEY; CDR2 reads SVGAGI. In DNA form, the CDR3 reads TGTGCCAGCAGTTACAGTTCTGGACTAGGGGTAAATGAGCAGTTCTTC. This translates into CASSYSSGLGVNEQFF.

This chain links TRBV2 with TRBJ2-2, with TRBD2 matching 7 bases. Trimming cost V 6 bases and J 6 bases; bases outside gene matches: 7. Per germline, CDR1 SNHLY and CDR2 FYNNEI. This CDR3 has 14 amino acids. CDR3 protein: CASRSRAGPGELFF. CDR3 DNA sequence: TGTGCCAGCAGAAGTAGAGCGGGACCCGGGGAGCTGTTTTTT.

The chain has TRBV19 and TRBJ2-5, with TRBD1 matching over 9 bases. CDR3 length equals 19 residues. Trimming removed 4 bases from V and 1 base from J; junction bases left unmatched: 16. CDR1 is LNHDA and CDR2 is SQIVND in the germline V gene (reference sequence). CDR3 nucleotide sequence: TGTGCCAGTAGTACCAAGATCCTCGGGACAGGGCAGGCCCAAGAGACCCAGTACTTC. It translates to CASSTKILGTGQAQETQYF. Variable domain in full (rest from reference TRBV19 and TRBJ2-5): DGGITQSPKYLFRKEGQNVTLSCEQNLNHDAMYWYRQDPGQGLRLIYYSQIVNDFQKGDIAEGYSVSREKKESFPLTVTSAQKNPTAFYLCASSTKILGTGQAQETQYFGPGTRLLVL.

The chain uses TRBV28 and TRBJ2-7, with D maybe TRBD1 (6 bases). CDR3 size: 13 residues. Trimming took 8 bases from V and 1 from J, leaving 12 bases between them. The germline CDR1 and CDR2 sequences are MDHEN and SYDVKM. The CDR3 loop is CASRSTGSYEQYF. In DNA form, the CDR3 reads TGTGCCAGCCGATCTACAGGGTCCTACGAGCAGTACTTC.

The V and J genes are TRBV15 and TRBJ2-1; D unresolved. The germline gives CDR1 LNHNV, CDR2 YYDKDF (reference sequence). This CDR3 has 12 residues. The V end was cut by 4 bases, the J end by 6 bases, with 7 bases between. CDR3 amino acids: CATSTQRNEQFF. The CDR3 coding sequence is TGTGCCACCAGCACCCAACGCAATGAGCAGTTCTTC.

This chain joins TRBV5-1 and TRBJ2-1, with D perhaps matching TRBD1 (5 bases). The length of the CDR3 is 15 residues. V was pared by 0 bases and J by 5 bases, with 12 bases between. Looked up from germline, CDR1 is SGHRS and CDR2 is YFSETQ. For the CDR3, the DNA is TGCGCCAGCAGCTTGGTACGACAGTATGACAATGAGCAGTTCTTC. Translation gives CASSLVRQYDNEQFF.

This chain connects TRBV28 to TRBJ2-1, with TRBD2 matching over 8 bases. This CDR3 is 14 amino acids long. The V and J ends lost 6 bases and 7 bases, in that order; junction bases with no gene match: 8. The germline CDR1 and CDR2 sequences are MDHEN and SYDVKM. The CDR3 reads CASRGTSANNEQFF. CDR3 DNA sequence: TGTGCCAGCAGGGGGACTAGTGCTAATAATGAGCAGTTCTTC. Together with reference TRBV28 and TRBJ2-1, the CDR3 gives the full variable domain: DVKVTQSSRYLVKRTGEKVFLECVQDMDHENMFWYRQDPGLGLRLIYFSYDVKMKEKGDIPEGYSVSREKKERFSLILESASTNQTSMYLCASRGTSANNEQFFGPGTRLTVL.

This rearrangement joins TRBV10-3 to TRBJ2-3, with D unresolved. V was cut by 2 bases and J by 2 bases, with 8 bases left in between. The CDR3 has 14 residues. Germline-derived CDR1 and CDR2 are ENHRY and SYGVKD. The CDR3, as DNA: TGTGCCATCAGTGAGCTGGTTCCCACAGATACGCAGTATTTT. Translated: CAISELVPTDTQYF.

The V call is TRBV7-7, the J call TRBJ2-1; D is uncertain. This CDR3 has 14 amino acids. CDR1 and CDR2 from the germline V gene are SSHAT and FNYEAQ (reference sequence). Trimming left V 2 bases short and J 6 bases short, with 11 bases between. CDR3 region: CASSLSPGSNEQFF. For the CDR3, the DNA is TGTGCCAGCAGCTTATCCCCGGGCTCCAATGAGCAGTTCTTC. The variable domain in full, completed from reference TRBV7-7 and TRBJ2-1, reads GAGVSQSPRYKVTKRGQDVTLRCDPISSHATLYWYQQALGQGPEFLTYFNYEAQPDKSGLPSDRFSAERPEGSISTLTIQRTEQRDSAMYRCASSLSPGSNEQFFGPGTRLTVL.

The V gene is TRBV28, the J gene TRBJ1-5; TRBD1 matches at 12 bases. After removal of 11 bases from V and 6 bases from J, the junction contained 17 bases not matched to a gene. The CDR3 runs 17 residues. The germline CDR1 and CDR2 sequences are MDHEN and SYDVKM. CDR3 nucleotide sequence: TGTGCCGCCGCGGGACAGGGGGCCGCGAGGGCTCGTCAGCCCCAGCATTTT. Encoded protein: CAAAGQGAARARQPQHF.

The CDR3 spells CASSLGDAYNEKLFF. Written as DNA, the CDR3 is TGTGCCAGCAGCTTAGGGGACGCCTATAATGAAAAACTGTTTTTT. The rearrangement links TRBV7-2 to TRBJ1-4; D possibly corresponds to TRBD1 (5 bases). With 1 base removed from V and 4 bases from J, the gap between germline ends came to 10 bases. Germline CDR1 and CDR2: SGHTA and FQGNSA. The CDR3 contains 15 residues.

Turning to this clone: The sample contains more than one DNA sequence encoding this CDR3. The chain has TRBV9 and TRBJ2-1; D ambiguous. Per the germline V gene, CDR1 is SGDLS and CDR2 is YYNGEE. The CDR3 is 15 amino acids. The ends were cut back, 0 bases at V and 0 bases at J, with 7 bases in the middle. The CDR3 reads CASSVVPSSYNEQFF. As DNA, the CDR3 is TGTGCCAGCAGCGTAGTCCCGAGCTCCTACAATGAGCAGTTCTTC. The complete variable domain, with remaining parts taken from reference TRBV9 and TRBJ2-1, reads DSGVTQTPKHLITATGQRVTLRCSPRSGDLSVYWYQQSLDQGLQFLIQYYNGEERAKGNILERFSAQQFPDLHSELNLSSLELGDSALYFCASSVVPSSYNEQFFGPGTRLTVL.